This TCR beta chain was recovered during a study of response to subunit inactivated influenza vaccine. The V gene's germline CDR1 is LGHNA and CDR2 YSLEER. This CDR3 is 17 amino acids long. V shed 3 bases, J shed 8 bases, and the junction held 13 bases outside the gene matches. TCRdb itself ran the RT-PCR reads through MiXCR, one entry per CDR3 protein. The data show hundreds of thousands of distinct CDR3 sequences, about an eighth seen once. This clonotype was picked up many times. The sequence was collected from a man aged 50 to 60 who received an inactivated influenza vaccine. The rearrangement links TRBV4-3 to TRBJ2-3; TRBD2 matches at 11 bases. Sequencing used PBMCs from blood, obtained 40 to 50 days after vaccination. CDR3 region: CASSQNALAGESGTQYF. The CDR3 DNA reads TGCGCCAGCAGCCAGAACGCACTAGCGGGGGAATCGGGTACGCAGTATTTT.